A selection of T cell receptor beta chains follows, all from one sample in a study of glioma-infiltrating T cells. TCRdb processed the multiplex PCR reads anew with MiXCR; each CDR3 protein has one entry. The sample lists under 200,000 distinct CDR3 sequences; more than 30% were seen once. Input material: glioma tissue, nonneoplastic brain tissue, or PBMCs (not recorded which). Receptors were obtained from a human donor with low-grade glioma or glioblastoma, undergoing nonglioma brain surgery, or in good health (not recorded which). The CDR3 runs from the conserved cysteine through the conserved F or W. The size field is filled for only some rows; it gives once, few, many or a size class.

TRBJ1-6 TRBV3-1 many CASSQLPTGDSPLHF
TRBJ2-1 TRBV29-1 many CSVAQRGDEQFF
TRBJ2-7 TRBV7-9 many CASSPAFYEQYF
TRBJ1-5 TRBV28 - CASRRDRGLRNQPQHF
TRBJ1-3 TRBV20-1 many CSAQTDSGNTIYF
TRBJ1-3 TRBV18 - CASSEDYSGNTIYF
TRBJ2-3 TRBV6-5 many CASSYSGTSGSDTQYF
TRBJ1-5 TRBV28 many CASSLFLAGGQPQHF
TRBJ2-5 TRBV18 - CASSPVPYRDRAQETQYF
TRBJ2-1 TRBV13 - CASQREGNEQFF
TRBJ2-5 TRBV29-1 few CSVTGTDQETQYF
TRBJ1-5 TRBV3-1 many CASSQDLGKAQPQHF
TRBJ2-5 TRBV27 many CASRNRLQETQYF
TRBJ2-7 TRBV11-2 few CASSLYTGTLSSYEQYF
TRBJ2-5 TRBV11-2 few CASSLTPLEGETQYF
TRBJ1-2 TRBV9 once CASGVAGESNYGYTF
TRBJ2-2 TRBV6-5 many CASSYERAGELFF
TRBJ2-7 TRBV29-1 - CSASGTFAYERYF
TRBJ2-5 TRBV19 few CASSMSPPVETQYF
TRBJ1-5 TRBV2 many CASSPGRGLGQPQHF
TRBJ2-4 TRBV7-9 few CASSLSAGDRKNIQYF
TRBJ2-2 TRBV6-4 few CASSEQGDNGELFF
TRBJ1-1 TRBV25-1 - CASSEYRVQETPGQGNTEAFF
TRBJ1-3 TRBV18 many CAVRPGNTIYF
TRBJ2-7 TRBV15 - CATSTPYNEQYF
TRBJ1-5 TRBV6-1 - CASISEPSFPPQNF
TRBJ1-3 TRBV18 many CASRPGGSSGNTIYF
TRBJ1-1 TRBV3-1 - CANSPRVQTEAFF
TRBJ2-7 TRBV3-1 few CASSQEAIYEQYF
TRBJ2-3 TRBV27 many CASSFNYGTGVVTQYF
TRBJ2-3 TRBV6-2/TRBV6-3 - CASSRQGVADTQYF
TRBJ2-7 TRBV29-1 - CSVEAPMNSKRQGTRSSYEQYF
TRBJ2-3 TRBV24-1 many CATSDQGQGKDTQYF
TRBJ2-3 TRBV18 many CASRGWFPIETDTQYF
TRBJ2-1 TRBV19 few CASRLLATSYNEQFF
TRBJ2-7 TRBV19 - CASSSSGVAYEQYF
TRBJ2-7 TRBV5-4 - CANSNPARGNDEQYF
TRBJ2-3 TRBV3-1 - CASSTFGLAGGSDTQYF
TRBJ1-5 TRBV7-2 - CASSSGPSNQPQHF
TRBJ2-5 TRBV19 - CASSTGSQENQYF
TRBJ1-1 TRBV29-1 few CSVVTGPEAFF